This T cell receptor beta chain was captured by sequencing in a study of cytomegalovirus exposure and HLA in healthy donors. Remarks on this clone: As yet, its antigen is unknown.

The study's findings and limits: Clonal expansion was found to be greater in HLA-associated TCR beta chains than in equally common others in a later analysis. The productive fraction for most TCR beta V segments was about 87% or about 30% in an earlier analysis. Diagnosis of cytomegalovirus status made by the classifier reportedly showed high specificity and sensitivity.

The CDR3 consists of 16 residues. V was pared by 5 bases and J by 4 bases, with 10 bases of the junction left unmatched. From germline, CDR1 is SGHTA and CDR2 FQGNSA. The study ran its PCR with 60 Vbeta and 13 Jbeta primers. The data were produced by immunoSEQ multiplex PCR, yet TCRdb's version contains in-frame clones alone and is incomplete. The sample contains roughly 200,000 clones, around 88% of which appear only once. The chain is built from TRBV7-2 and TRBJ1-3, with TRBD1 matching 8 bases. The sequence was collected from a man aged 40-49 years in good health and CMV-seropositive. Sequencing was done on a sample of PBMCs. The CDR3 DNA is TGTGCCAGCAGCGCGACAGGGGCCGGGGCAGGAAACACCATATATTTT. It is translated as CASSATGAGAGNTIYF.